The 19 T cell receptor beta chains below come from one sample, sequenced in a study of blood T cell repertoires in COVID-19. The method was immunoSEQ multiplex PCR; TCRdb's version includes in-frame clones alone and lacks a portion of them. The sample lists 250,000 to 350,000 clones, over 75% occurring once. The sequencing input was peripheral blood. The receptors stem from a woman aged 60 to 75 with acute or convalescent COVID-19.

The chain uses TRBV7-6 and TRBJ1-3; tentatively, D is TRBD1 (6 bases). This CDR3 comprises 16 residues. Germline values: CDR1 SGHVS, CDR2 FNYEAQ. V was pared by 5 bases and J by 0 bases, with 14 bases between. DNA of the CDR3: TGTGCCAGCAGCACATCAGGGGTTAGCTCTGGAAACACCATATATTTT. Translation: CASSTSGVSSGNTIYF.

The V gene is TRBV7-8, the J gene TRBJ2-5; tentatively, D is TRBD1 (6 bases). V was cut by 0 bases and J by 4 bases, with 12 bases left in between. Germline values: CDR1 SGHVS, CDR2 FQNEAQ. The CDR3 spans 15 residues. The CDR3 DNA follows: TGTGCCAGCAGCTTAGCCCAGAGAGGGGGAGAGACCCAGTACTTC. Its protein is CASSLAQRGGETQYF. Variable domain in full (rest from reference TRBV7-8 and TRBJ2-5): GAGVSQSPRYKVAKRGQDVALRCDPISGHVSLFWYQQALGQGPEFLTYFQNEAQLDKSGLPSDRFFAERPEGSVSTLKIQRTQQEDSAVYLCASSLAQRGGETQYFGPGTRLLVL.

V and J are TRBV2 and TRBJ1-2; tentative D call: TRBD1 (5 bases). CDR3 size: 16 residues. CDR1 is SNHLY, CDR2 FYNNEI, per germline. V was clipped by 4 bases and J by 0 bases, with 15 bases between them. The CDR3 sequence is CASSVSGTVANYGYTF. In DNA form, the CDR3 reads TGTGCCAGCAGTGTTAGCGGGACTGTTGCTAACTATGGCTACACCTTC. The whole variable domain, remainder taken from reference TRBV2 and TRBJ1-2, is EPEVTQTPSHQVTQMGQEVILRCVPISNHLYFYWYRQILGQKVEFLVSFYNNEISEKSEIFDDQFSVERPDGSNFTLKIRSTKLEDSAMYFCASSVSGTVANYGYTFGSGTRLTVV.

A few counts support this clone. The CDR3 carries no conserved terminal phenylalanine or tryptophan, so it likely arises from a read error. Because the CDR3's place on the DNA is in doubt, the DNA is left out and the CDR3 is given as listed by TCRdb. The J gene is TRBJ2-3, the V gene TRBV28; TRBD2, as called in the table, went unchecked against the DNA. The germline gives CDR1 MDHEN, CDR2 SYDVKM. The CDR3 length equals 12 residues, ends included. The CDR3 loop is CASSSGLAGGPL.

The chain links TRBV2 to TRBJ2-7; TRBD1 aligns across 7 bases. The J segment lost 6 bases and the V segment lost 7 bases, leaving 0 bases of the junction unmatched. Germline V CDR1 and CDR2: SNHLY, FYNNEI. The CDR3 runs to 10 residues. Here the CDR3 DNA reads TGTGCCAGCACAGGGGGCGAGCAGTACTTC. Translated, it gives CASTGGEQYF.

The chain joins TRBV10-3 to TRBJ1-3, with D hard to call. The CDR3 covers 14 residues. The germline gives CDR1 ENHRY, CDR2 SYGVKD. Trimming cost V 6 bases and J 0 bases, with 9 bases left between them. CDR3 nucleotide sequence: TGTGCCATCAGCCCTCGTTCCTCTGGAAACACCATATATTTT. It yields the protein CAISPRSSGNTIYF.

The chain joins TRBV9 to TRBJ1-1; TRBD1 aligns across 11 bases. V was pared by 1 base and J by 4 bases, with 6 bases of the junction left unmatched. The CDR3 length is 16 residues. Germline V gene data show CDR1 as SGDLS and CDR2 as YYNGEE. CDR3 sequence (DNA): TGTGCCAGCAGCGTATCCTCGGACAGGGGGCCCACTGAAGCTTTCTTT. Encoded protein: CASSVSSDRGPTEAFF.

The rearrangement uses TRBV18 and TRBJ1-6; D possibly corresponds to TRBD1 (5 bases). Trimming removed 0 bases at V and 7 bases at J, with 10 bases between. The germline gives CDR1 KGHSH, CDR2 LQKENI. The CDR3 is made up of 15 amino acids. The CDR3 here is CASSPPTGANSPLHF. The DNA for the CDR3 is TGTGCCAGCTCACCACCAACAGGCGCCAATTCACCCCTCCACTTT.

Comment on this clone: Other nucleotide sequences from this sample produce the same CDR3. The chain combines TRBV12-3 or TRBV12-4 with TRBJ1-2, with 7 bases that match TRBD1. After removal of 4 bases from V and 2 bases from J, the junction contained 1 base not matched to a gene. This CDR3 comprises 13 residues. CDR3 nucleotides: TGTGCCAGCAGTTCGGGACAGAACTATGGCTACACCTTC. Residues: CASSSGQNYGYTF.

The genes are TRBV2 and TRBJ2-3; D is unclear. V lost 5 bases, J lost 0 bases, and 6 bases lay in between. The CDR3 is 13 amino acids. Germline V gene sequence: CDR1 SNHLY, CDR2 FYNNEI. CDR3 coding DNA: TGTGCCAGCAGTTGGAGCAGCACAGATACGCAGTATTTT. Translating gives CASSWSSTDTQYF.

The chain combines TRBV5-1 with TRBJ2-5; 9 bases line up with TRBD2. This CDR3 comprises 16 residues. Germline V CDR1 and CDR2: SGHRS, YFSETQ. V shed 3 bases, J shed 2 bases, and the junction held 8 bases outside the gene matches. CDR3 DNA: TGCGCCAGCAGCTACTTACCGACTAGCGGTCAAGAGACCCAGTACTTC. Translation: CASSYLPTSGQETQYF. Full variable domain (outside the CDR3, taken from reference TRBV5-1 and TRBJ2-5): KAGVTQTPRYLIKTRGQQVTLSCSPISGHRSVSWYQQTPGQGLQFLFEYFSETQRNKGNFPGRFSGRQFSNSRSEMNVSTLELGDSALYLCASSYLPTSGQETQYFGPGTRLLVL.

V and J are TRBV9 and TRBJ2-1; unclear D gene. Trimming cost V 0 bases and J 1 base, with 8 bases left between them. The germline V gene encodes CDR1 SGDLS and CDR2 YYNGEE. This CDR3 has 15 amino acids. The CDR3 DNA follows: TGTGCCAGCAGCGTAGATGGGCTATCCTACAATGAGCAGTTCTTC. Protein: CASSVDGLSYNEQFF.

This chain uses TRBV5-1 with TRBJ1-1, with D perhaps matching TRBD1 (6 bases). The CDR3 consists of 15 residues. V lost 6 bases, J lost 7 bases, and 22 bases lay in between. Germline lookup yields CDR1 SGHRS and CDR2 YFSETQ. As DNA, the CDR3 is TGCGCCAGCACCCTGCACCCCCAACAGGGATATGAAGCTTTCTTT. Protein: CASTLHPQQGYEAFF.

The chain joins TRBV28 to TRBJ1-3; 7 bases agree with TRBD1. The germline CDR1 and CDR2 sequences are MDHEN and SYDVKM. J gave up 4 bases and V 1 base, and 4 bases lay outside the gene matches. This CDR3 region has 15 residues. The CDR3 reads CASSLSQGQGNTIYF. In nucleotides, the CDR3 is TGTGCCAGCAGTTTATCACAGGGGCAAGGAAACACCATATATTTT.

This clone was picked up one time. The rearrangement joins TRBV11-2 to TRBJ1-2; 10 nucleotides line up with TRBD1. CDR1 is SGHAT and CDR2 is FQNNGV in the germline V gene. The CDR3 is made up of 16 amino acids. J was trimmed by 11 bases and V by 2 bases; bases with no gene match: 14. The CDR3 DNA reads TGTGCCAGCAGCTTAAGCCCCGGACAGGGGGTTGAGGGTTACACCTTC. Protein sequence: CASSLSPGQGVEGYTF.

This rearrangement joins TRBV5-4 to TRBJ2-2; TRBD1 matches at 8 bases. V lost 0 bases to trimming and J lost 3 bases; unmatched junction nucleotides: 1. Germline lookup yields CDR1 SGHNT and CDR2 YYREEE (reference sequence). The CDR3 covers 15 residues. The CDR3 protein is CASSLVQGDTGELFF. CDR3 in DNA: TGTGCCAGCAGCTTGGTACAGGGGGACACCGGGGAGCTGTTTTTT.

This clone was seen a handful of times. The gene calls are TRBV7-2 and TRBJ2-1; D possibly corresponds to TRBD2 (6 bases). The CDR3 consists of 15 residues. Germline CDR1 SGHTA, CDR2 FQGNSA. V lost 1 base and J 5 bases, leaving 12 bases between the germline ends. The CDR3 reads CASSLEAGRNNEQFF. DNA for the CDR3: TGTGCCAGCAGCTTAGAAGCAGGGAGGAACAATGAGCAGTTCTTC.

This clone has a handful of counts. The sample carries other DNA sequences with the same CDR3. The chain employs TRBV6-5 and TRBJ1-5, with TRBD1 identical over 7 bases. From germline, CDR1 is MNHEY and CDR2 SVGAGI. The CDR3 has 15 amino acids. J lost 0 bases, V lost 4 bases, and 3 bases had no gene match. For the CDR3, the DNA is TGTGCCAGCAGTTTACAGGGGAATAGCAATCAGCCCCAGCATTTT. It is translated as CASSLQGNSNQPQHF.

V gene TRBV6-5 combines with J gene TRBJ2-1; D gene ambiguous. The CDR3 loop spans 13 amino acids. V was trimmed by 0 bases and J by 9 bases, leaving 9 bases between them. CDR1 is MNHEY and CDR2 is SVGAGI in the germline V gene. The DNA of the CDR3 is TGTGCCAGCAGTTACTCGATGAGCCGTGAGCAGTTCTTC. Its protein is CASSYSMSREQFF.